This T cell receptor beta chain is from a study of T-cell reconstitution after alpha-beta-depleted transplantation in children. As it was prepared, the TCRbeta library received unique molecular identifiers. MiXCR, run by TCRdb on the PCR reads, gives a single entry per CDR3 protein. The table includes hundreds of thousands of distinct CDR3 sequences, around 12% detected once. Germline V gives CDR1 MNHEY, CDR2 SVGAGI. The CDR3 has 15 residues. Trimming took off 4 bases at V and 1 base at J, with 11 bases between the two ends. The TCR was taken from a human donor who donated a stem cell graft to a child with acute lymphoblastic leukemia. This chain connects TRBV6-5 to TRBJ1-5, with a possible D match to TRBD1 (6 bases). Source: PBMCs from the stem cell graft donor, taken from the stem cell graft. The CDR3 DNA reads as TGTGCCAGCAGTTTCGGACAGTCCAGCAATCAGCCCCAGCATTTT. Its protein product is CASSFGQSSNQPQHF.